What follows is one T cell receptor beta chain and its context. Antigen unknown. The PCR ran on 60 Vbeta and 13 Jbeta primers. Produced via immunoSEQ multiplex PCR; TCRdb's table is partial and in-frame only. The data contain about 160,000 clones, 77% of them seen just once; the ten biggest clones take up about 1.5%. The record originates from a study of cytomegalovirus exposure and HLA in healthy donors. Germline CDR1 and CDR2: SGHRS and YFSETQ. V shed 6 bases, J shed 2 bases, and the junction held 7 bases outside the gene matches. This CDR3 region has 14 residues. Study outcomes and limitations: TCR beta sequences reportedly predicted most subjects' HLA-A and HLA-B alleles accurately. Most TCR sequences were rare, but some public TCRs occurred in many donors. The authors later found HLA-associated TCR beta chains more clonally expanded than equally common others. Later analysis demonstrated an association between a missense DCLRE1C variant and TCR beta V- and J-gene trimming.

This chain joins TRBV5-1 and TRBJ2-7; TRBD1 matches 8 bases. This clonotype was obtained from a woman in her 30s in good health and CMV-seronegative. Sequencing was done on a sample of PBMCs. The CDR3 sequence is CASTRDRLTYEQYF. In DNA form, the CDR3 reads TGCGCCAGCACCCGGGACAGGCTCACCTACGAGCAGTACTTC.